The next 21 T cell receptor beta chains were all read from a single sample in a study of Ad26.COV2.S vaccination and SARS-CoV-2 variants. Repertoires were generated with immunoSEQ multiplex PCR, while TCRdb's copy carries only in-frame clones and drops some. The table includes 300,000 to 400,000 clones, about 86% detected once. Treatment here: 15 to 20 received Ad26.COV2.S at low or high dose, single or two shots; about 5 received placebo; per-sample allocation not given. Samples came from day 63 after the first vaccine or placebo injection. The input for sequencing was peripheral blood, taken in a trial of Ad26.COV2.S vaccine versus placebo. The receptors stem from a person between 18 and 65 years old who received the Ad26.COV2.S COVID-19 vaccine or a placebo.

The chain couples TRBV9 to TRBJ2-3, with D uncertain. V shed 3 bases and J shed 6 bases, with 11 bases lying between them. The CDR3 has 13 residues. Germline CDR1 is SGDLS and CDR2 is YYNGEE. The CDR3 loop is CASSANYGDTQYF. In DNA form, the CDR3 reads TGTGCCAGCAGCGCTAACTACGGGGATACGCAGTATTTT.

This clone was seen a few times. The chain links TRBV27 to TRBJ1-2, with D possibly TRBD1 on 5 matching bases. CDR1 MNHEY and CDR2 SMNVEV come from the germline V gene (reference sequence). Trimming cost V 3 bases and J 6 bases, with 8 bases left between them. The CDR3 runs to 12 residues. This chain's CDR3 is CASSFGGDGYTF. The DNA for the CDR3 is TGTGCCAGCAGTTTTGGGGGTGATGGCTACACCTTC.

CDR3 in DNA: TGTGCCAGCAGTTACGCGGTAGCGGGGGGGTACAATGAGCAGTTCTTC. This encodes CASSYAVAGGYNEQFF. This chain connects TRBV6-6 to TRBJ2-1, with 11 bases matching TRBD2. Trimming took 2 bases from V and 4 from J; bases not matched to a gene: 4. CDR3 size: 16 residues. Per germline, CDR1 MNHNY and CDR2 SVGAGI (reference sequence).

The V and J genes are TRBV9 and TRBJ2-7; 10 bases align to TRBD1. Germline values: CDR1 SGDLS, CDR2 YYNGEE. This CDR3 is 16 amino acids long. Trimming took 4 bases from V and 7 from J; bases not matched to a gene: 14. As DNA, the CDR3 is TGTGCCAGCAGCCCCACTTGGGGGACAGGGGTCGGAGAGCAGTACTTC. Protein: CASSPTWGTGVGEQYF.

This clone was detected only once. The V and J genes are TRBV18 and TRBJ1-6; 9 nucleotides align to TRBD1. The V segment lost 5 bases and the J segment 7 bases; nucleotides outside the gene matches: 6. The germline gives CDR1 KGHSH, CDR2 LQKENI. This CDR3 comprises 15 residues. The CDR3 sequence: CASSETGTGNSPLHF. DNA for the CDR3: TGTGCCAGCTCAGAGACCGGGACAGGGAATTCACCCCTCCACTTT.

The chain couples TRBV30 to TRBJ1-1; 7 bases agree with TRBD1. Germline CDR1 GTSNPN, CDR2 SVGIG (reference sequence). The CDR3 runs 12 residues. Losses at the gene ends were 5 bases for V and 5 bases for J; bases not matched to a gene: 5. The CDR3: CAWGPDRTEAFF. The CDR3 nucleotides read TGTGCCTGGGGCCCGGACAGGACTGAAGCTTTCTTT.

The chain carries TRBV5-1 and TRBJ1-5; D is unresolved. Per the germline V gene, CDR1 is SGHRS and CDR2 is YFSETQ. V shed 0 bases and J shed 10 bases, with 11 bases lying between them. This CDR3 has 13 amino acids. The CDR3 reads CASSLGPPDPQHF. The CDR3 DNA follows: TGCGCCAGCAGCTTGGGACCCCCGGATCCCCAGCATTTT.

Worth noting for this clone: The same CDR3 is also encoded by other DNA sequences in this sample. The V call is TRBV3-1 (or the pseudogene TRBV3-2), the J call TRBJ2-7; D not resolved. Germline CDR1 and CDR2: LGHDT and YNNKEL (reference sequence). Trimming pared 3 bases from V and 2 bases from J, leaving 5 bases between. This CDR3 comprises 12 residues. CDR3 loop: CASSQTPYEQYF. The CDR3 DNA sequence: TGTGCCAGCAGCCAGACCCCCTACGAGCAGTACTTC.

This clone was recorded once. This chain links TRBV7-2 with TRBJ2-1, with 15 nucleotides matching TRBD2. Looked up from germline, CDR1 is SGHTA and CDR2 is FQGNSA. The CDR3 covers 17 residues. J lost 7 bases, V lost 1 base, and 5 bases had no gene match. For the CDR3, the DNA is TGTGCCAGCAGCTTAGTTTGGGGACTAGCGGGGGGAAATGAGCAGTTCTTC. It yields the protein CASSLVWGLAGGNEQFF.

CDR3 sequence: CASTAGTYEQYF. The CDR3 coding sequence is TGTGCCAGCACGGCAGGAACCTACGAGCAGTACTTC. The chain is built from TRBV28 and TRBJ2-7; no clear D gene. There are 12 residues in the CDR3. Germline CDR1 and CDR2: MDHEN and SYDVKM. V was trimmed by 7 bases and J by 2 bases, leaving 9 bases between them.

This clone came up once. The V gene is TRBV7-2, the J gene TRBJ1-1; D is undetermined. V lost 2 bases and J 7 bases, leaving 11 bases between the germline ends. Germline CDR1 and CDR2: SGHTA and FQGNSA. The CDR3 spans 13 residues. The CDR3 bases are TGTGCCAGCAGCTTACTAGGCGGGAATGAAGCTTTCTTT. Translation: CASSLLGGNEAFF.

The chain employs TRBV9 and TRBJ1-1; D not resolved. The CDR3 totals 13 residues. Deletions cut 4 bases from V and 11 bases from J, with 18 bases between. Germline V gives CDR1 SGDLS, CDR2 YYNGEE. CDR3 residues: CASSPQEVGGAFF. The CDR3 bases are TGTGCCAGCAGCCCTCAGGAAGTCGGAGGCGCTTTCTTT.

In its sample, this clone was seen a few times. Different DNA sequences within this sample yield the same CDR3. This chain connects TRBV19 to TRBJ1-2; 8 bases match TRBD1. The germline V gene has CDR1 LNHDA and CDR2 SQIVND (reference sequence). Trimming removed 7 bases from V and 4 bases from J; junction bases left unmatched: 2. The CDR3 runs to 12 residues. The CDR3, as DNA: TGTGCCAGTACGGACAGGGCCTATGGCTACACCTTC. Protein product: CASTDRAYGYTF.

The chain uses TRBV6-2 or TRBV6-3 and TRBJ1-1; TRBD1 is a possible D gene (5 bases). V dropped 0 bases and J dropped 2 bases, with 16 bases sitting between them. The CDR3 spans 17 residues. CDR1 is MNHEY, CDR2 SVGEGT, per germline. CDR3 nucleotides: TGTGCCAGCAGTTACTCGAGCTCTTGGGGGTTAAACACTGAAGCTTTCTTT. Its protein is CASSYSSSWGLNTEAFF.

The chain links TRBV12-3 or TRBV12-4 to TRBJ2-7; perhaps D is TRBD1 or TRBD2 (6 bases each). The ends were cut back, 8 bases at V and 6 bases at J, with 17 bases in the middle. The CDR3 extends over 13 amino acids. CDR3 nucleotide sequence: TGTGCCAGCGGTCGGGGGACAATTTTCGAGCAGTACTTC. It is translated as CASGRGTIFEQYF.

This clone was seen a handful of times. The rearrangement joins TRBV4-1 to TRBJ2-7; 7 nucleotides agree with TRBD1. The V gene's germline CDR1 is MGHRA and CDR2 YSYEKL. Trimming at V came to 2 bases and at J to 6 bases, leaving 7 bases not matched to a gene. The CDR3 contains 14 residues. The CDR3 sequence: CASSQPGGQSEQYF. CDR3 DNA sequence: TGCGCCAGCAGCCAACCTGGGGGACAGAGCGAGCAGTACTTC.

This rearrangement joins TRBV5-1 to TRBJ2-2; no clear D. Looked up from germline, CDR1 is SGHRS and CDR2 is YFSETQ. The V gene lost 4 bases and the J gene lost 8 bases, with 9 bases spanning the gap. The CDR3 length is 12 residues. CDR3 in amino acids: CASSPPAGELFF. CDR3 DNA: TGCGCCAGCAGCCCCCCCGCGGGGGAGCTGTTTTTT. The full variable domain, completed using reference TRBV5-1 and TRBJ2-2, is KAGVTQTPRYLIKTRGQQVTLSCSPISGHRSVSWYQQTPGQGLQFLFEYFSETQRNKGNFPGRFSGRQFSNSRSEMNVSTLELGDSALYLCASSPPAGELFFGEGSRLTVL.

The chain employs TRBV9 and TRBJ1-1; the D is unclear. V dropped 0 bases and J dropped 5 bases, with 11 bases sitting between them. CDR1 and CDR2 from the germline V gene are SGDLS and YYNGEE. The CDR3 loop spans 14 amino acids. CDR3 protein: CASSVDSTVTEAFF. The CDR3 coding sequence is TGTGCCAGCAGCGTAGACTCCACCGTTACTGAAGCTTTCTTT.

The rearrangement joins TRBV12-5 to TRBJ2-3; D is tentatively TRBD1 or TRBD2 (5 bases each). The CDR3 covers 15 residues. Trimming stripped 1 base from V and 4 bases from J, with 12 bases between. Germline V gene lookup returns CDR1 LGHNT and CDR2 FRNRAP. DNA of the CDR3: TGTGCTAGTGGTTTGGGGATCCAGGGAGCAGATACGCAGTATTTT. Its translation: CASGLGIQGADTQYF. Drawing the rest from reference TRBV12-5 and TRBJ2-3, the complete variable domain is DARVTQTPRHKVTEMGQEVTMRCQPILGHNTVFWYRQTMMQGLELLAYFRNRAPLDDSGMPKDRFSAEMPDATLATLKIQPSEPRDSAVYFCASGLGIQGADTQYFGPGTRLTVL.

The J gene is TRBJ1-4, the V gene TRBV19; D is possibly TRBD1 (5 bases). The CDR3 has 15 residues. Trimming left V 6 bases short and J 5 bases short, with 16 bases between. Germline-derived CDR1 and CDR2 are LNHDA and SQIVND (reference sequence). CDR3 amino acids: CASRHGARGNEKLFF. The CDR3 DNA reads as TGTGCCAGTAGACATGGGGCGAGGGGCAATGAAAAACTGTTTTTT.

This clone appeared once. The rearrangement links TRBV12-1 to TRBJ1-5; the table's D call, TRBD1, was not checked against the DNA. TRBV12-1 is a pseudogene locus. The CDR3 consists of 16 residues. The CDR3 loop reads CASGLRDSRNNQPQHF. The CDR3 bases are TGTGCCAGCGGGCTCCGGGACAGCAGAAACAATCAGCCCCAGCATTTT.